Below, 5 T cell receptor beta chains from the same sample are listed, as sequenced in a study of blood T cell repertoires in COVID-19. Sequencing was performed with immunoSEQ multiplex PCR; in TCRdb, only in-frame clones are kept and a portion is missing. The profile shows fewer than 180,000 clones, about four fifths of them singletons. What was sequenced was peripheral blood. These receptor sequences come from a man between 65 and 85 years old with acute or convalescent COVID-19.

Note on this clone: A read error may produce the germline difference seen at one junction end. The V and J genes are TRBV6-2 or TRBV6-3 and TRBJ2-7, with TRBD1 matching 9 bases. CDR1 is MNHEY and CDR2 is SVGEGT in the germline V gene. The length of the CDR3 is 15 residues. CDR3 sequence: CAGSPLRDRENEQYF. CDR3 DNA: TGTGCCGGCAGCCCCCTCCGGGACAGGGAAAACGAGCAGTACTTC.

This chain's CDR3 is CRVSGGYTF. CDR3 sequence (DNA): TGCAGGGTCAGTGGTGGCTACACCTTC. The genes are TRBV20-1 and TRBJ1-2; D is ambiguous. This CDR3 is 9 amino acids long. Germline CDR1 and CDR2: DFQATT and SNEGSKA (reference sequence).

As regards this clone: Other nucleotide sequences from this sample produce the same CDR3. The gene calls are TRBV6-5 and TRBJ2-3; D not certain. Per germline, CDR1 MNHEY and CDR2 SVGAGI. The CDR3 has 12 amino acids. V was shortened by 5 bases and J by 4 bases, with 7 bases between the two germline ends. The CDR3 spells CASSPNSDTQYF. The CDR3, as DNA: TGTGCCAGCAGTCCAAACTCAGATACGCAGTATTTT.

The V call is TRBV7-9, the J call TRBJ1-4; TRBD1 matches at 9 bases. The V and J ends lost 5 bases and 7 bases, in that order; junction bases with no gene match: 14. Germline V CDR1 and CDR2: SEHNR, FQNEAQ (reference sequence). The CDR3 is 17 residues long. DNA of the CDR3: TGTGCCAGCAGCCTCCGAGCGGTCCGGGACAGGGTTGAAAAACTGTTTTTT. Translation gives CASSLRAVRDRVEKLFF.

This clone was observed a few times. The chain couples TRBV10-3 to TRBJ2-1; 12 bases match TRBD2. The ends lost 6 bases at V and 1 base at J; junction bases unmatched: 4. This CDR3 has 16 amino acids. Germline CDR1 ENHRY, CDR2 SYGVKD. The CDR3: CAIRPGTSGSYNEQFF. In nucleotides, the CDR3 is TGTGCCATCAGGCCCGGGACTAGCGGGTCCTACAATGAGCAGTTCTTC.